The sequence of this T cell receptor (beta chain) was determined in a study of CD8 T cells in Susac syndrome. Study context: The Susac syndrome patients that were sequenced included 5 or 6 with active disease and fewer than 10 in remission.

V dropped 0 bases and J dropped 2 bases, with 17 bases sitting between them. CDR1 is MNHEY and CDR2 is SVGEGT in the germline V gene. The CDR3 is made up of 17 amino acids. Sequencing of TCR beta drew on CD8+ and CD4+ T cells from blood. TEMRA cells were FACS-enriched and CD8+ and CD4+ T cells negatively isolated. Random-hexamer reverse transcription was applied to roughly 0.45 to 1 ug RNA. Coverage of TCR beta CDR3 amplification by immunoSEQ multiplex PCR extended to 54 Vbeta and 13 Jbeta. TCRdb reanalysed the immunoSEQ multiplex PCR reads using MiXCR and keeps one entry per CDR3 protein. The sample carries around 170,000 distinct CDR3 sequences, roughly 95% recorded once.

The specimen was CD4+ T cells from PBMCs. The V and J genes are TRBV6-2 or TRBV6-3 and TRBJ2-7; possibly TRBD2 for D (5 bases). The sequence was obtained from a human donor with Susac syndrome. CDR3 in DNA: TGTGCCAGCAGTTACTCGAGAAGCGGAGTTAACCCCTACGAGCAGTACTTC. Encoded protein: CASSYSRSGVNPYEQYF.